This T cell receptor beta chain was identified during a study of brain T cells in children with intractable seizures. Profiling relied on immunoSEQ multiplex PCR, and the TCRdb table lists in-frame clones only, not all of them. Among about 5,100 clones listed, about 92% were seen once. Regarding this clone: The antigen is unknown.

The sequenced cases were selected for having the highest brain T cell transcript signatures. At least one anti-epileptic drug was given before surgery. Study-wide points: Among the top 50 brain clones were public and private clonotypes.

Germline V gene data show CDR1 as SGHAT and CDR2 as FQNNGV. The length of the CDR3 is 16 residues. Trimming removed 2 bases from V and 2 bases from J, with 16 bases in between. The source is a boy in the first two years of life with focal cortical dysplasia and intractable seizures. Sequences were derived from resected brain tissue, sampled at surgery. This chain uses TRBV11-2 with TRBJ2-7, with D possibly being TRBD2 (6 bases). The CDR3 protein is CASSLNVGGLTYEQYF. DNA of the CDR3: TGTGCCAGCAGCTTAAATGTGGGGGGTCTGACCTACGAGCAGTACTTC.